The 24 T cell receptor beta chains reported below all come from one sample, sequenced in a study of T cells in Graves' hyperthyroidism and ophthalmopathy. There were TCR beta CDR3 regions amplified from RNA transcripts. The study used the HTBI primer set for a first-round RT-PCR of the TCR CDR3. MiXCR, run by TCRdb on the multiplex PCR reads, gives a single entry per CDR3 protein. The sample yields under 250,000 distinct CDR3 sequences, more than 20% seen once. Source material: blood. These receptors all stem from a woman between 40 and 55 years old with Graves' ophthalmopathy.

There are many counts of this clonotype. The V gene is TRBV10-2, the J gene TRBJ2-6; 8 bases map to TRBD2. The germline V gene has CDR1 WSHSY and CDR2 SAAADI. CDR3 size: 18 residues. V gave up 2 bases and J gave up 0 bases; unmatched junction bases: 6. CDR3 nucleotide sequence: TGCGCCAGCAGTGAGGGGGCGGGAGGCCTCTCTGGGGCCAACGTCCTGACTTTC. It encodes CASSEGAGGLSGANVLTF.

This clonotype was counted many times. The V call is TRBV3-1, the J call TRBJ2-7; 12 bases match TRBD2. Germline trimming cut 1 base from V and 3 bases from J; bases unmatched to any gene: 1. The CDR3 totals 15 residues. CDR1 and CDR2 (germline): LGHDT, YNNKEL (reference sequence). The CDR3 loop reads CASSQGTSGNYEQYF. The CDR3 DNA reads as TGTGCCAGCAGCCAAGGGACTAGCGGGAACTACGAGCAGTACTTC.

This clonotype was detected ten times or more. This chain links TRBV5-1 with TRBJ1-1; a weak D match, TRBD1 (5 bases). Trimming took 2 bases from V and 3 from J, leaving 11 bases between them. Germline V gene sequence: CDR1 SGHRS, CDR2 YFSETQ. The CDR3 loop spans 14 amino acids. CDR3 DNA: TGCGCCAGCAGCTTTAATGGGGGGGACACTGAAGCTTTCTTT. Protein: CASSFNGGDTEAFF.

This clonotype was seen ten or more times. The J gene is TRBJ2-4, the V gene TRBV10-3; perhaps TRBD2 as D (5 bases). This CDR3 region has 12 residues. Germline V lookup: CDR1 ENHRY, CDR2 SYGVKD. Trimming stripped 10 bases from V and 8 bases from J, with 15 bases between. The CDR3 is CASKEDGYIQYF. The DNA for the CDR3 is TGTGCCAGTAAGGAGGACGGTTACATTCAGTACTTC.

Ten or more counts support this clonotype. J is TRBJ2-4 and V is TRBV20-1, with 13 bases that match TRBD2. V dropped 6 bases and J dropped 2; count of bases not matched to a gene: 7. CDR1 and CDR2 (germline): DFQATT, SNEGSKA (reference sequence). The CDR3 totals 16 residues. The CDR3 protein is CSARSGLAGPKNIQYF. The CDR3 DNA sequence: TGCAGTGCGCGATCGGGACTAGCGGGACCCAAAAACATTCAGTACTTC.

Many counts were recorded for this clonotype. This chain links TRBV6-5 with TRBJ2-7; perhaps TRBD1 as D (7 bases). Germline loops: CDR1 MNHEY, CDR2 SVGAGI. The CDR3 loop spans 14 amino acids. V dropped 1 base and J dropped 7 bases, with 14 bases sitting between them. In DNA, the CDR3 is TGTGCCAGCAGTTACTTCGACAGGGCGGGAGAGCAGTACTTC. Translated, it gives CASSYFDRAGEQYF.

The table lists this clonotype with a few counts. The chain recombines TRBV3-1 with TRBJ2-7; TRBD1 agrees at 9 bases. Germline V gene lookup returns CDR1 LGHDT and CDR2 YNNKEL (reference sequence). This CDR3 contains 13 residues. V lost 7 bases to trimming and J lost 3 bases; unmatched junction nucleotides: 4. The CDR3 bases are TGTGCCAGCACCCGACAGGGGGACTACGAGCAGTACTTC. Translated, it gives CASTRQGDYEQYF.

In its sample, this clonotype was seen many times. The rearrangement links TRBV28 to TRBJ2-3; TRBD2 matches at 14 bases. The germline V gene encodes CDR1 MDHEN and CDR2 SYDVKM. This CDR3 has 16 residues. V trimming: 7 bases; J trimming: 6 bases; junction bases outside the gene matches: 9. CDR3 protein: CASTPRTSGGSDTQYF. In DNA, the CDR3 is TGTGCCAGCACCCCTCGGACTAGCGGGGGGTCGGATACGCAGTATTTT.

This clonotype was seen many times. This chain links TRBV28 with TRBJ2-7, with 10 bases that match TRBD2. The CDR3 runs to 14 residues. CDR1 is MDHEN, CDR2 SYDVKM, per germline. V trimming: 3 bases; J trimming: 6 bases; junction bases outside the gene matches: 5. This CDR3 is CASSFGLAGAEQYF. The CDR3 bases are TGTGCCAGCAGTTTTGGCCTAGCGGGAGCCGAGCAGTACTTC.

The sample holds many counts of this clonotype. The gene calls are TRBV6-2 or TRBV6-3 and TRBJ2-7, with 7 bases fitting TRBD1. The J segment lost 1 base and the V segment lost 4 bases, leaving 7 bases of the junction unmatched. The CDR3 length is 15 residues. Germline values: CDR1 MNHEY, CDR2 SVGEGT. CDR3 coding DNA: TGTGCCAGCAGTTCCTGGACAGGAGTATCCTACGAGCAGTACTTC. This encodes CASSSWTGVSYEQYF.

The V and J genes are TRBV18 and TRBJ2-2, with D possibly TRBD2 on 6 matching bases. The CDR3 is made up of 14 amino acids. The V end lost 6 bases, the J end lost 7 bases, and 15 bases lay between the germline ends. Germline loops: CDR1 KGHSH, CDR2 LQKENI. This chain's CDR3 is CASSRLGGVGELFF. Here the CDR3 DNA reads TGTGCCAGCTCTCGACTAGGAGGCGTCGGGGAGCTGTTTTTT.

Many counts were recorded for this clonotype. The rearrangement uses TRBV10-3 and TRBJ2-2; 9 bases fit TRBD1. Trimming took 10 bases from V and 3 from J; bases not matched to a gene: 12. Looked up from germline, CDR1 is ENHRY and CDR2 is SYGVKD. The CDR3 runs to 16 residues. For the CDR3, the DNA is TGTGCCACCTCTTCACAGGGACAGGGTGACACCGGGGAGCTGTTTTTT. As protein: CATSSQGQGDTGELFF.

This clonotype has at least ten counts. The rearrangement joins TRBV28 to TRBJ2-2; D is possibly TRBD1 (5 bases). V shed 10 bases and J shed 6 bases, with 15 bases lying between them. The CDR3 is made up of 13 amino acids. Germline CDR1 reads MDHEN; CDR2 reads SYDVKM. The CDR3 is CATYALGAGELFF. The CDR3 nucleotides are TGTGCCACGTATGCCTTAGGGGCCGGGGAGCTGTTTTTT.

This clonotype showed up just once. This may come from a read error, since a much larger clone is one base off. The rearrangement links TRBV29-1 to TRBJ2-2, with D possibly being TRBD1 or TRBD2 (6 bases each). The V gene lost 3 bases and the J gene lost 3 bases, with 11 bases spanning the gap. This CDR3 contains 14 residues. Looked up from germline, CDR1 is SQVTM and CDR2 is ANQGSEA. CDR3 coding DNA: TGCAGCGTTGATCGGGGGCCGGACACCGGGGAGCTGTTTTTT. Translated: CSVDRGPDTGELFF.

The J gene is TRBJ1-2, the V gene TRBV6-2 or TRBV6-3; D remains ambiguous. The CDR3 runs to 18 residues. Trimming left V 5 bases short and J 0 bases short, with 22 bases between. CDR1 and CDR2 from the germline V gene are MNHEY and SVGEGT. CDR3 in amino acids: CASSHGQFTLRANYGYTF. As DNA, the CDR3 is TGTGCCAGCAGTCACGGGCAGTTCACTCTACGAGCTAACTATGGCTACACCTTC.

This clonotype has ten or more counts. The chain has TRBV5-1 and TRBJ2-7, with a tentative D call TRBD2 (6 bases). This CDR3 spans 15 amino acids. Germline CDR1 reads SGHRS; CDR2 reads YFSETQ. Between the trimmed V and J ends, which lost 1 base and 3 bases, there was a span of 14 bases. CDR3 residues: CASSLWDFPSYEQYF. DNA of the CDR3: TGCGCCAGCAGCTTGTGGGACTTTCCAAGCTACGAGCAGTACTTC.

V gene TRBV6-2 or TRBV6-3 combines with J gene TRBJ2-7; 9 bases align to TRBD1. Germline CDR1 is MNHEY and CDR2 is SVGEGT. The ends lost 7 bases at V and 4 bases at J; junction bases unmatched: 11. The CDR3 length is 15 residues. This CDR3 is CASTDPGQGEYEQYF. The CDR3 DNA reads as TGTGCCAGCACAGACCCGGGACAGGGAGAGTACGAGCAGTACTTC.

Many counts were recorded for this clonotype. This CDR3 reads CSARLMTGKNTEAFF. CDR3 bases: TGCAGTGCTAGACTTATGACAGGGAAGAACACTGAAGCTTTCTTT. V gene TRBV20-1 combines with J gene TRBJ1-1; the match to TRBD1 covers 7 bases. The length of the CDR3 is 15 residues. V was clipped by 2 bases and J by 1 base; unmatched bases: 7. From germline, CDR1 is DFQATT and CDR2 SNEGSKA (reference sequence).

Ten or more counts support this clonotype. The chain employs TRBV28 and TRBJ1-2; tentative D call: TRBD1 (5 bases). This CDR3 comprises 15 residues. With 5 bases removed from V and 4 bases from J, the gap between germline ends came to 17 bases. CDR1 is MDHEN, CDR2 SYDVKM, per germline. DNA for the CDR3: TGTGCCAGCAGTCCCCGTGGAGGGGCCCTCTATGGCTACACCTTC. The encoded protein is CASSPRGGALYGYTF.

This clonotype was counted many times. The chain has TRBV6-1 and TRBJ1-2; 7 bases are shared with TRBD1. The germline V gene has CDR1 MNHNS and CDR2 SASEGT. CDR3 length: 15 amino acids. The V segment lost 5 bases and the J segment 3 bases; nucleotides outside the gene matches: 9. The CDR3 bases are TGTGCCAGCAGTAAAGGGACAGAGGGGGACTATGGCTACACCTTC. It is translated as CASSKGTEGDYGYTF.

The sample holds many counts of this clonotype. CDR3: CASSSGTRGWGQETQYF. The CDR3 nucleotides read TGTGCCAGCAGCTCCGGGACTCGAGGTTGGGGGCAAGAGACCCAGTACTTC. The rearrangement links TRBV6-2 or TRBV6-3 to TRBJ2-5; D possibly corresponds to TRBD2 (6 bases). V gave up 6 bases and J gave up 2 bases, with 22 bases separating them. The CDR3 sequence is 17 residues long. Germline V gene sequence: CDR1 MNHEY, CDR2 SVGEGT.

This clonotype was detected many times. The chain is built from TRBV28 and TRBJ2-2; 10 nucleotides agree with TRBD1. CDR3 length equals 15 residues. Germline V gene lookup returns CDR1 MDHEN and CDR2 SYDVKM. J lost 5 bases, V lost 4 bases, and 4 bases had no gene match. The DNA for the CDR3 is TGTGCCAGCAGTTCGGGACAGGGGAGAACCGGGGAGCTGTTTTTT. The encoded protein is CASSSGQGRTGELFF. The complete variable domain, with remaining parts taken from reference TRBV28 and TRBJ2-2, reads DVKVTQSSRYLVKRTGEKVFLECVQDMDHENMFWYRQDPGLGLRLIYFSYDVKMKEKGDIPEGYSVSREKKERFSLILESASTNQTSMYLCASSSGQGRTGELFFGEGSRLTVL.

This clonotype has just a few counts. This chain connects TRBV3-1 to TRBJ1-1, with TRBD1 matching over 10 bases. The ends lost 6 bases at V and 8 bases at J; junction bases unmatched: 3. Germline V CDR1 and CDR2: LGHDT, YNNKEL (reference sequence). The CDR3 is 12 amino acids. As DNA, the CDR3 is TGTGCCAGCAGTCGGACAGGGGGAGAAGCTTTCTTT. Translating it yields CASSRTGGEAFF.

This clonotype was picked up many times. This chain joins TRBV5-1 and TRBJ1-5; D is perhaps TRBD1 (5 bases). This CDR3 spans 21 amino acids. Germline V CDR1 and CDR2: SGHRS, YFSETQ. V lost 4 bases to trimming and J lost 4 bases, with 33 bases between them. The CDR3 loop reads CASSPYTKGKHTKGGNQPQHF. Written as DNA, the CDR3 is TGCGCCAGCAGCCCCTATACTAAGGGGAAACATACTAAGGGAGGAAATCAGCCCCAGCATTTT.